Listed below are T cell receptor beta chains from one sample, sequenced in a study of cytotoxic CD8 clonotypes in ibrutinib-treated CLL. Data came from immunoSEQ multiplex PCR; TCRdb stores just in-frame clones and leaves some out. The sample records about 5,500 clones, approximately 71% being singletons. The sample was PBMCs, taken before ibrutinib treatment. The receptors shown here come from a human donor with chronic lymphocytic leukemia. Both conserved end residues are part of each CDR3. A D gene is named only where the DNA matches it firmly. Clone size is stated in some rows and not others, as once, few, many or a class when expanded.

clone_size: once
v_call: TRBV5-1
j_call: TRBJ2-7
d_call: -
cdr3_aa: CASSLVGDGHEQYF
cdr3_nt: TGCGCCAGCAGCTTGGTAGGGGATGGCCACGAGCAGTACTTC

clone_size: -
v_call: TRBV19
j_call: TRBJ2-3
d_call: -
cdr3_aa: CASSMRSDTQYF
cdr3_nt: TGTGCCAGTAGTATGCGTTCAGATACGCAGTATTTT

clone_size: -
v_call: TRBV2
j_call: TRBJ1-1
d_call: -
cdr3_aa: CASRQPNTEAFF
cdr3_nt: TGTGCCAGCCGACAGCCGAACACTGAAGCTTTCTTT

clone_size: few
v_call: TRBV5-1
j_call: TRBJ2-3
d_call: TRBD2
cdr3_aa: CASSLTSGGSGTQYF
cdr3_nt: TGCGCCAGCAGCCTGACTAGCGGGGGATCGGGTACGCAGTATTTT

clone_size: -
v_call: TRBV18
j_call: TRBJ1-5
d_call: -
cdr3_aa: CASSSGTILNQPQHF
cdr3_nt: TGTGCCAGCTCGTCCGGGACAATTCTCAATCAGCCCCAGCATTTT

clone_size: -
v_call: TRBV5-4
j_call: TRBJ2-5
d_call: -
cdr3_aa: CASSLTDQRETQYF
cdr3_nt: TGTGCCAGCAGCTTGACCGACCAGAGGGAGACCCAGTACTTC

clone_size: few
v_call: TRBV9
j_call: TRBJ1-2
d_call: -
cdr3_aa: CASSVGAYYGYTF
cdr3_nt: TGTGCCAGCAGCGTAGGGGCCTACTATGGCTACACCTTC

clone_size: few
v_call: TRBV7-6
j_call: TRBJ1-5
d_call: -
cdr3_aa: CASSQGRDSNQPQHF
cdr3_nt: TGTGCCAGCAGCCAGGGACGGGATAGCAATCAGCCCCAGCATTTT

clone_size: -
v_call: TRBV18
j_call: TRBJ2-7
d_call: TRBD1
cdr3_aa: CASSPPRTGSPYEQYF
cdr3_nt: TGTGCCAGCTCACCACCGAGGACAGGGAGTCCCTACGAGCAGTACTTC

clone_size: -
v_call: TRBV19
j_call: TRBJ1-1
d_call: -
cdr3_aa: CAVLSGVNTEAFF
cdr3_nt: TGTGCCGTTCTCAGTGGAGTGAACACTGAAGCTTTCTTT

clone_size: -
v_call: TRBV30
j_call: TRBJ2-6
d_call: -
cdr3_aa: CAWSVGGGQLSGANVLTF
cdr3_nt: TGTGCCTGGAGTGTAGGAGGGGGACAGCTCTCTGGGGCCAACGTCCTGACTTTC

clone_size: -
v_call: TRBV5-4
j_call: TRBJ1-5
d_call: -
cdr3_aa: CASSLWGLSNQPQHF
cdr3_nt: TGTGCCAGCAGCTTATGGGGGCTCAGCAATCAGCCCCAGCATTTT

clone_size: -
v_call: TRBV15
j_call: TRBJ1-5
d_call: -
cdr3_aa: CATSSVGPAGAQHF
cdr3_nt: TGTGCCACCAGCAGTGTTGGGCCTGCGGGGGCCCAGCATTTT

clone_size: once
v_call: TRBV9
j_call: TRBJ2-3
d_call: TRBD2
cdr3_aa: CASSVVDGGAGTDTQYF
cdr3_nt: TGTGCCAGCAGCGTAGTTGACGGGGGGGCCGGGACAGATACGCAGTATTTT

clone_size: -
v_call: TRBV7-3
j_call: TRBJ1-2
d_call: -
cdr3_aa: CASSFGTRGDGYTF
cdr3_nt: TGTGCCAGCAGCTTCGGGACGCGAGGGGATGGCTACACCTTC

clone_size: -
v_call: TRBV27
j_call: TRBJ2-5
d_call: -
cdr3_aa: CASSPNTGGGETQYF
cdr3_nt: TGTGCCAGCAGCCCGAATACGGGCGGTGGAGAGACCCAGTACTTC

clone_size: -
v_call: TRBV10-3
j_call: TRBJ1-4
d_call: -
cdr3_aa: CATLGGVGEKLFF
cdr3_nt: TGTGCCACTTTAGGAGGGGTTGGGGAAAAACTGTTTTTT

clone_size: -
v_call: TRBV10-3
j_call: TRBJ1-1
d_call: -
cdr3_aa: CAISESIFPYTGDTEAFF
cdr3_nt: TGTGCCATCAGTGAGTCGATCTTTCCCTACACGGGGGACACTGAAGCTTTCTTT

clone_size: few
v_call: TRBV5-1
j_call: TRBJ1-2
d_call: -
cdr3_aa: CASNEQGLDYGYTF
cdr3_nt: TGCGCCAGCAACGAACAGGGACTGGATTATGGCTACACCTTC

clone_size: -
v_call: TRBV29-1
j_call: TRBJ2-1
d_call: -
cdr3_aa: CSVEGYNEQFF
cdr3_nt: TGCAGCGTTGAGGGTTACAATGAGCAGTTCTTC

clone_size: -
v_call: TRBV15
j_call: TRBJ1-3
d_call: -
cdr3_aa: CATSRVGGSGNTIYF
cdr3_nt: TGTGCCACCAGCAGAGTGGGGGGGTCTGGAAACACCATATATTTT

clone_size: -
v_call: TRBV5-1
j_call: TRBJ2-5
d_call: TRBD2
cdr3_aa: CASSWWGPGLAGGEETQYF
cdr3_nt: TGCGCCAGCAGCTGGTGGGGGCCGGGACTAGCGGGGGGCGAAGAGACCCAGTACTTC

clone_size: -
v_call: TRBV7-9
j_call: TRBJ1-2
d_call: -
cdr3_aa: CASSLRTENGYTF
cdr3_nt: TGTGCCAGCAGCTTACGGACAGAGAATGGCTACACCTTC

clone_size: -
v_call: TRBV4-3
j_call: TRBJ1-1
d_call: -
cdr3_aa: CASSRSLGDTEAFF
cdr3_nt: TGCGCCAGCAGCCGATCCCTCGGGGACACTGAAGCTTTCTTT

clone_size: -
v_call: TRBV7-7
j_call: TRBJ2-1
d_call: -
cdr3_aa: CASSSGLYNEQFF
cdr3_nt: TGTGCCAGCAGCTCCGGACTATACAATGAGCAGTTCTTC

clone_size: -
v_call: TRBV5-4
j_call: TRBJ2-1
d_call: TRBD1
cdr3_aa: CASSLEPPGQGLVEQFF
cdr3_nt: TGTGCCAGCAGCTTGGAGCCACCGGGACAGGGTTTAGTTGAGCAGTTCTTC

clone_size: -
v_call: TRBV5-5
j_call: TRBJ1-5
d_call: TRBD1
cdr3_aa: CASSEGQGGQPQHF
cdr3_nt: TGTGCCAGCAGCGAAGGACAGGGTGGACAGCCCCAGCATTTT

clone_size: few
v_call: TRBV19
j_call: TRBJ2-1
d_call: TRBD1
cdr3_aa: CASSIWQGADEQFF
cdr3_nt: TGTGCCAGTAGTATCTGGCAGGGGGCGGATGAGCAGTTCTTC

clone_size: -
v_call: TRBV4-2
j_call: TRBJ2-3
d_call: TRBD2
cdr3_aa: CASSQEEASGGADTQYF
cdr3_nt: TGTGCCAGCAGCCAAGAGGAGGCGAGCGGGGGGGCAGATACGCAGTATTTT

clone_size: once
v_call: TRBV29-1
j_call: TRBJ2-5
d_call: TRBD1
cdr3_aa: CSVLGQGVEKSGETQYF
cdr3_nt: TGCAGCGTTTTGGGACAGGGGGTTGAAAAGAGTGGGGAGACCCAGTACTTC

clone_size: -
v_call: TRBV2
j_call: TRBJ1-1
d_call: -
cdr3_aa: CASSELGGWTEAFF
cdr3_nt: TGTGCCAGCAGTGAGTTGGGGGGATGGACTGAAGCTTTCTTT

clone_size: -
v_call: TRBV15
j_call: TRBJ1-3
d_call: -
cdr3_aa: CATSRVGTGNTIYF
cdr3_nt: TGTGCCACCAGCAGAGTGGGGACTGGAAACACCATATATTTT

clone_size: -
v_call: TRBV5-4
j_call: TRBJ2-1
d_call: TRBD1
cdr3_aa: CASSLGTGGSYNEQFF
cdr3_nt: TGTGCCAGCAGCTTGGGGACAGGGGGATCATACAATGAGCAGTTCTTC

clone_size: few
v_call: TRBV2
j_call: TRBJ1-5
d_call: -
cdr3_aa: CASSSGGQTSNQPQHF
cdr3_nt: TGTGCCAGCTCTTCGGGCGGACAGACGAGCAATCAGCCCCAGCATTTT

clone_size: -
v_call: TRBV19
j_call: TRBJ2-3
d_call: -
cdr3_aa: CASSLTGFGTDTQYF
cdr3_nt: TGTGCCAGTAGTCTAACAGGGTTCGGCACAGATACGCAGTATTTT

clone_size: -
v_call: TRBV11-3
j_call: TRBJ2-2
d_call: TRBD2
cdr3_aa: CASSSRAGAGELFF
cdr3_nt: TGTGCCAGCAGCTCCCGGGCGGGGGCCGGGGAGCTGTTTTTT

clone_size: -
v_call: TRBV6-1
j_call: TRBJ2-5
d_call: TRBD1
cdr3_aa: CASSGGQGETQYF
cdr3_nt: TGTGCCAGCAGTGGGGGACAGGGGGAGACCCAGTACTTC

clone_size: medium-sized
v_call: TRBV7-8
j_call: TRBJ2-7
d_call: TRBD1
cdr3_aa: CASGTGVSEQYF
cdr3_nt: TGTGCCAGCGGAACAGGGGTCTCCGAGCAGTACTTC

clone_size: few
v_call: TRBV6-6
j_call: TRBJ2-2
d_call: TRBD2
cdr3_aa: CASSQTSGRNTGELFF
cdr3_nt: TGTGCCAGCAGTCAAACTAGCGGGAGGAACACCGGGGAGCTGTTTTTT

clone_size: -
v_call: TRBV9
j_call: TRBJ1-1
d_call: TRBD1
cdr3_aa: CASSRGQGRKGEAFF
cdr3_nt: TGTGCCAGCAGTAGGGGACAGGGGAGGAAGGGTGAAGCTTTCTTT

clone_size: few
v_call: TRBV19
j_call: TRBJ2-5
d_call: -
cdr3_aa: CASTAGYGFQETQYF
cdr3_nt: TGTGCCAGTACCGCGGGGTATGGCTTTCAAGAGACCCAGTACTTC